This passage covers 5 T cell receptor beta chains from one sample sequenced in a study of identical twins. Each CDR3 protein gets one entry after TCRdb re-called the 5' RACE reads with MiXCR. The sample records hundreds of thousands of distinct CDR3 sequences, less than 8% being singletons. Another study also made use of these data, one on yellow fever vaccine responses in identical twins.

The sequenced sample consisted of memory (CD45RO+) T cells sorted from blood. Receptors originate from a woman under 30 in good health.

V and J are TRBV20-1 and TRBJ2-1; 12 bases align to TRBD1. CDR3 length equals 15 residues. Germline-derived CDR1 and CDR2 are DFQATT and SNEGSKA (reference sequence). V gave up 0 bases and J gave up 9 bases; unmatched junction bases: 6. Here the CDR3 reads CSARDSGTGGGEQFF. DNA for the CDR3: TGCAGTGCTAGAGATTCCGGGACAGGGGGCGGTGAGCAGTTCTTC.

This clonotype was detected only a few times. The chain joins TRBV4-2 to TRBJ1-5, with D tentatively TRBD1 (6 bases). The V end lost 0 bases, the J end lost 5 bases, and 14 bases lay between the germline ends. The CDR3 contains 16 residues. Germline V gives CDR1 LGHNA, CDR2 YNFKEQ. Written as DNA, the CDR3 is TGTGCCAGCAGCCAAGATCAGGATGGGGGGCATCAGCCCCAGCATTTT. Residues: CASSQDQDGGHQPQHF.

This clonotype has ten or more counts. This chain's CDR3 is CASSVLRVGYEQYF. CDR3 nucleotides: TGTGCCAGCAGCGTCCTCCGGGTGGGATACGAGCAGTACTTC. The V and J genes are TRBV7-2 and TRBJ2-7; no definite D call. The length of the CDR3 is 14 residues. CDR1 SGHTA and CDR2 FQGNSA come from the germline V gene. V lost 5 bases to trimming and J lost 4 bases, with 15 bases between them.

This clonotype was seen many times. CDR3 nucleotide sequence: TGTGCCAGCAGTTCCCCCGTTCGGGGGGAAAAACTGTTTTTT. Encoded protein: CASSSPVRGEKLFF. This chain links TRBV28 with TRBJ1-4, with D tentatively TRBD1 (5 bases). V lost 4 bases, J lost 8 bases, and 14 bases lay in between. The CDR3 is made up of 14 amino acids. Germline CDR1 reads MDHEN; CDR2 reads SYDVKM.

The chain combines TRBV20-1 with TRBJ2-7; 8 bases match TRBD2. Germline V gives CDR1 DFQATT, CDR2 SNEGSKA (reference sequence). CDR3 length: 13 amino acids. The ends lost 5 bases at V and 3 bases at J; junction bases unmatched: 6. CDR3 nucleotides: TGCAGTGCTGGGGGACTAGGCCACTACGAGCAGTACTTC. The encoded protein is CSAGGLGHYEQYF.